Described below is a single TCR beta chain sequence and its context. Antigen specificity is unknown. This record comes from a study of PD-1 blockade in classical Hodgkin lymphoma. Notes on the study in general: When nivolumab was started under 1 year after ASCT, patients were excluded. TCR diversity at baseline was reported to be reduced in newly diagnosed patients relative to healthy donors. Whoever responded completely had baseline diversity much like that seen in newly diagnosed patients.

The germline CDR1 and CDR2 sequences are SGHDN and FVKESK. Trimming removed 2 bases at V and 7 bases at J, with 18 bases between. The CDR3 is made up of 16 amino acids. TCRdb's copy holds only in-frame clones and misses some; the assay was immunoSEQ multiplex PCR. Here the sample spans tens of thousands of clones, approximately 83% being singletons. Patients all relapsed after autologous stem cell transplantation, and there was variation in brentuximab vedotin exposure. The source of this sequence is a human donor with classical Hodgkin lymphoma. The specimen was peripheral blood mononuclear cells (PBMCs), collected at baseline. The chain combines TRBV14 with TRBJ2-1; possibly TRBD1 or TRBD2 for D (5 bases each). CDR3 nucleotide sequence: TGTGCCAGCAGCCAACTGACCGGGACCCCTTCTAATGAGCAGTTCTTC. Amino acid sequence: CASSQLTGTPSNEQFF. The full variable domain, completed using reference TRBV14 and TRBJ2-1, is EAGVTQFPSHSVIEKGQTVTLRCDPISGHDNLYWYRRVMGKEIKFLLHFVKESKQDESGMPNNRFLAERTGGTYSTLKVQPAELEDSGVYFCASSQLTGTPSNEQFFGPGTRLTVL.